Below, one T cell receptor (beta chain) is given with its context. There is no known antigen for this receptor. It has no much larger one-base neighbor in the sample; base qualities were not kept. This sample is drawn from a study of blood T cell repertoires in COVID-19 (dated by TCRdb to the early 2020s). About the study as a whole: The collaborator samples originated in the United States, Italy and Spain and spanned the acute and convalescent phases of COVID-19. The repertoires were released in a freely available public database intended as a resource for research on the immune response to SARS-CoV-2. The prospective study material was composed of cDNA or gDNA derived from T cells, B-cell-depleted T cells, or PBMCs. Where available, HLA class I and class II types were obtained from metadata supplied by the sample provider rather than from assay-based typing. Deeply sampled blood TCRbeta repertoires from subjects exposed to, actively infected with, or recovered from COVID-19 were included in the dataset. Sample metadata almost always included a de-identified subject ID, COVID-19 status, age in years and sex. Samples came from the ongoing ImmuneRACE study (first 160 participants) plus 1,254 subjects from 6 global collaborators. Overall results and qualifications from the work: How much clinical and demographic metadata was included differed by source and by participant, and the metadata was provided uncurated.

Collaborating institutions collected whole blood in K2EDTA tubes following their own protocols. For TCRbeta analysis, collaborators shipped samples in one of three forms: frozen whole blood, isolated PBMCs, or DNA extracted from either of those sample types. The germline V gene provides CDR1 KGHDR and CDR2 SFDVKD. From the cysteine through the phenylalanine, the CDR3 covers 17 amino acids. The retained sequence is limited to the CDR3, 51 bases, with the frame set at the first base. V and J are trimmed by 4 bases and 1 base, and the gene matches miss 5 bases of the junction. TCRbeta CDR3 regions were amplified from genomic DNA by means of the immunoSEQ Assay, a bias-controlled multiplex PCR. Regarding the original processing steps: Within the assay, amplification of reference gene primers was used to estimate how many nucleated cells each sample contained. Sequence reads were collapsed and filtered to measure the absolute abundance of every unique TCRbeta CDR3 rearrangement. Productive Simpson clonality was computed per sample as the square root of Simpson's diversity index over productive rearrangements. TCRdb stores this immuneACCESS table with in-frame sequences only. Part of the clones is absent; in the studies checked, under half of the shortfall reflects unresolved V genes, and no reason is known for the rest. V and J calls and clone size follow that table, whereas D and trimming were derived from the DNA. In all, the sample holds about 98,000 clones, and about 87% of those were seen once. Less than 3.5% of the sample is taken by the ten largest.

Sequencing used peripheral blood. The receptor was derived from a man aged 45-60 years with active or convalescent COVID-19. The chain joins TRBV24-1 to TRBJ2-1; 11 central nucleotides agree with TRBD1. The CDR3 region reads CATSDPGTGGSYNEQFF. The nucleotide sequence reads TGTGCCACCAGTGACCCCGGGACAGGGGGGTCCTACAATGAGCAGTTCTTC.